This T cell receptor beta chain originates from a study of T cell responses to AZD1222 COVID-19 vaccine. About the research overall: Whether given at about 4 or about 12 weeks, second doses were pooled.

The CDR3 runs 18 residues. From germline, CDR1 is LGHDT and CDR2 YNNKEL (reference sequence). V trimming: 4 bases; J trimming: 6 bases; junction bases outside the gene matches: 16. As to this clone: Its antigen is not known.

Study-wide results and caveats: As reported, nearly half of all spike-specific TCRs target variant regions that are unmutated.

Measured with immunoSEQ multiplex PCR; TCRdb has only the in-frame clones, and not every one. Of 100,000 to 120,000 clones listed, around 93% are singletons. This chain joins TRBV3-1 (or the pseudogene TRBV3-2) and TRBJ2-7, with 12 bases that match TRBD1. Here the sequenced sample was peripheral blood, taken on day 0 of AZD1222 vaccination. This receptor was obtained from an adult in good health. The CDR3 loop reads CASSRDRGPRDRGREQYF. The CDR3 DNA is TGTGCCAGCAGCCGAGATAGGGGGCCCCGGGACAGGGGGCGCGAGCAGTACTTC.